These T cell receptor beta chains were read from a single sample in a study of circulating and synovial CD4+ cells in juvenile arthritis. Repertoires were generated with immunoSEQ multiplex PCR, while TCRdb's copy carries only in-frame clones and drops some. The sample includes roughly 33,000 clones, over 90% of them seen just once. Sample: CD4+ T cells from blood. The receptors stem from a human donor with juvenile idiopathic arthritis. Both conserved end residues are part of each CDR3. D genes are given only for firm matches. Some rows mark clone size as missing; the rest say once, few, many or name a class of expanded clone.

size	D	J	V	DNA	CDR3
.	.	TRBJ2-3	TRBV5-1	TGCGCCAGCAGCCCAGGGTATCCCACAGATACGCAGTATTTT	CASSPGYPTDTQYF
.	.	TRBJ2-5	TRBV7-2	TGTGCCAGCAGCTTAGATTTGAGGGCCCAGTACTTC	CASSLDLRAQYF
.	.	TRBJ1-1	TRBV5-5	TGTGCCAGCAGCTTGGGTCGGCAGGTCAACACTGAAGCTTTCTTT	CASSLGRQVNTEAFF
once	TRBD2	TRBJ2-3	TRBV10-1	TGCGCCAGCAGTGACGGCGGGAGCTCTCCTAGCACAGATACGCAGTATTTT	CASSDGGSSPSTDTQYF
.	.	TRBJ2-7	TRBV28	TGTGCCAGCAGCACGACAGGCCTTCTACCCTACGAGCAGTACTTC	CASSTTGLLPYEQYF
.	.	TRBJ2-3	TRBV6-5	TGTGCCAGCAGTTCGGGACATCGGGAGTATTTT	CASSSGHREYF
.	.	TRBJ1-4	TRBV28	TGTGCCAGCAGCCCGATGACAGATCCTAATGAAAAACTGTTTTTT	CASSPMTDPNEKLFF
.	.	TRBJ2-1	TRBV4-2	TGTGCCAGCAGCCAAGAGGGGGGGCTTCTTTTAGAGCAGTTCTTC	CASSQEGGLLLEQFF
.	.	TRBJ2-5	TRBV7-2	TGTGCCAGCAGCGGCGCGAGGGAAGAGACCCAGTACTTC	CASSGAREETQYF
.	.	TRBJ1-1	TRBV7-9	TGTGCCAGCAGCTTTGCGGAGACTGAAGCTTTCTTT	CASSFAETEAFF
.	.	TRBJ1-5	TRBV4-1	TGCGCCAGCAGCCAAGATCAGGCAGGGCGGGGGCCCCAGCATTTT	CASSQDQAGRGPQHF